This passage covers 2 T cell receptor beta chains from one sample sequenced in a study of T cell repertoires in cytomegalovirus infection. Using its own MiXCR run on the reads, TCRdb lists one record per CDR3 protein. In the table there are roughly 100,000 distinct CDR3 sequences, more than 15% of which are singletons. The sample consisted of PBMCs. These receptor sequences come from a human donor in good health (CMV status not recorded). Some clones in this sample may be carry-over from other donors' samples.

A few counts support this clonotype. The genes are TRBV5-4 and TRBJ2-2, with 7 bases matching TRBD1. The CDR3 is made up of 16 amino acids. Germline V gives CDR1 SGHNT, CDR2 YYREEE (reference sequence). V shed 4 bases and J 5 bases; nucleotides not matched to a gene: 11. CDR3 bases: TGTGCCAGCAGCGGAAGGACAGGACCGAGGACCGGGGAGCTGTTTTTT. Its translation: CASSGRTGPRTGELFF.

This clonotype was observed a few times. The chain has TRBV29-1 and TRBJ1-2; 7 nucleotides match TRBD1. The CDR3 consists of 13 residues. The ends lost 5 bases at V and 8 bases at J; junction bases unmatched: 11. CDR1 SQVTM and CDR2 ANQGSEA come from the germline V gene. The CDR3 loop is CSVPRQGPWGYTF. The CDR3 nucleotides read TGCAGCGTTCCTCGACAGGGCCCCTGGGGCTACACCTTC.